These 17 T cell receptor beta chains were sequenced from one sample in a study of blood T cell repertoires in COVID-19. Profiled with immunoSEQ multiplex PCR; TCRdb holds only in-frame clones, not every one. The sample shows roughly 200,000 clones, about 80% of them seen only once. Sequencing input: peripheral blood. All receptors come from a man in his sixties with acute or convalescent COVID-19.

This clone has only one observation. This chain uses TRBV7-3 with TRBJ2-1, with a possible D match to TRBD2 (6 bases). V lost 1 base and J 6 bases, leaving 16 bases between the germline ends. Germline loops: CDR1 SGHTA, CDR2 FQGTGA. This CDR3 spans 16 amino acids. The CDR3: CASSLIPGEVGNEQFF. The DNA for the CDR3 is TGTGCCAGCAGCTTAATTCCGGGAGAAGTAGGCAATGAGCAGTTCTTC.

In the case of this clone: Other DNA sequences within the sample encode an identical CDR3. The rearrangement links TRBV9 to TRBJ2-7; D possibly corresponds to TRBD2 (5 bases). Germline lookup yields CDR1 SGDLS and CDR2 YYNGEE. The CDR3 is made up of 14 amino acids. The V and J ends lost 0 bases and 2 bases respectively, with 9 bases between them. The CDR3 sequence is CASSVGTGTYEQYF. The CDR3, as DNA: TGTGCCAGCAGCGTAGGGACTGGGACCTACGAGCAGTACTTC.

The CDR3 here is CASSTGLRPNEQFF. CDR3 DNA: TGTGCCAGCAGCACGGGACTACGACCAAATGAGCAGTTCTTC. The chain is built from TRBV7-3 and TRBJ2-1; 7 bases fit TRBD2. Germline values: CDR1 SGHTA, CDR2 FQGTGA. V shed 5 bases, J shed 7 bases, and the junction held 8 bases outside the gene matches. This CDR3 has 14 amino acids. The entire variable domain, with the rest obtained from reference TRBV7-3 and TRBJ2-1, is as follows: GAGVSQTPSNKVTEKGKYVELRCDPISGHTALYWYRQSLGQGPEFLIYFQGTGAADDSGLPNDRFFAVRPEGSVSTLKIQRTERGDSAVYLCASSTGLRPNEQFFGPGTRLTVL.

This clone was found a few times. The chain joins TRBV10-3 to TRBJ1-5, with D perhaps TRBD1 (5 bases). The CDR3 has 16 residues. From germline, CDR1 is ENHRY and CDR2 SYGVKD. The ends were cut back, 3 bases at V and 0 bases at J, with 12 bases in the middle. The CDR3 nucleotides read TGTGCCATCAGTGATGCGGGGGATTATAGCAATCAGCCCCAGCATTTT. Its protein is CAISDAGDYSNQPQHF.

The chain has TRBV5-1 and TRBJ1-4; D remains ambiguous. Trimming left V 1 base short and J 5 bases short, with 12 bases between. CDR1 SGHRS and CDR2 YFSETQ come from the germline V gene. The CDR3 totals 15 residues. Here the CDR3 reads CASSLNAQANEKLFF. In DNA form, the CDR3 reads TGCGCCAGCAGCTTGAATGCCCAGGCCAATGAAAAACTGTTTTTT.

J is TRBJ1-6 and V is TRBV3-1 (or the pseudogene TRBV3-2), with 7 bases matching TRBD1. The germline V gene encodes CDR1 LGHDT and CDR2 YNNKEL (reference sequence). V lost 3 bases to trimming and J lost 3 bases; unmatched junction nucleotides: 5. The CDR3 runs to 16 residues. As DNA, the CDR3 is TGTGCCAGCAGCCAGAACGGACAGGACTATAATTCACCCCTCCACTTT. It is translated as CASSQNGQDYNSPLHF.

The rearrangement joins TRBV6-6 to TRBJ1-5; 7 bases align to TRBD1. The CDR3 consists of 16 residues. J gave up 1 base and V 5 bases, and 8 bases lay outside the gene matches. Germline lookup yields CDR1 MNHNY and CDR2 SVGAGI (reference sequence). In DNA form, the CDR3 reads TGTGCCAGCAGTCCCCGGACAGGACGAAGCAATCAGCCCCAGCATTTT. This encodes CASSPRTGRSNQPQHF.

The chain uses TRBV20-1 and TRBJ2-5, with TRBD2 matching 8 bases. V was pared by 3 bases and J by 5 bases, with 11 bases of the junction left unmatched. From germline, CDR1 is DFQATT and CDR2 SNEGSKA (reference sequence). The CDR3 totals 15 residues. This CDR3 is CSASFPTSGSETQYF. As DNA, the CDR3 is TGCAGTGCTAGTTTCCCTACCAGCGGGAGCGAGACCCAGTACTTC.

This chain uses TRBV2 with TRBJ2-5; TRBD2 matches 13 bases. CDR1 SNHLY and CDR2 FYNNEI come from the germline V gene. Germline trimming cut 4 bases from V and 5 bases from J; bases unmatched to any gene: 7. This CDR3 comprises 16 residues. Here the CDR3 reads CASSALLAGGRETQYF. The DNA of the CDR3 is TGTGCCAGCAGTGCCTTACTAGCGGGAGGGAGGGAGACCCAGTACTTC. Using reference TRBV2 and TRBJ2-5 for the parts outside the CDR3, the full variable domain is EPEVTQTPSHQVTQMGQEVILRCVPISNHLYFYWYRQILGQKVEFLVSFYNNEISEKSEIFDDQFSVERPDGSNFTLKIRSTKLEDSAMYFCASSALLAGGRETQYFGPGTRLLVL.

The chain combines TRBV20-1 with TRBJ2-1; TRBD2 aligns across 14 bases. The V gene's germline CDR1 is DFQATT and CDR2 SNEGSKA (reference sequence). Trimming at V came to 3 bases and at J to 8 bases, leaving 15 bases not matched to a gene. There are 18 residues in the CDR3. CDR3 residues: CSASPVRRGTSGRYEQFF. The CDR3 DNA is TGCAGTGCTAGTCCTGTACGAAGAGGGACTAGCGGGAGATATGAGCAGTTCTTC.

The chain combines TRBV7-2 with TRBJ1-2, with D possibly TRBD1 on 6 matching bases. Germline loops: CDR1 SGHTA, CDR2 FQGNSA. The CDR3 sequence is 14 residues long. Trimming took 2 bases from V and 8 from J, leaving 15 bases between them. As DNA, the CDR3 is TGTGCCAGCAGCTTACAGGGGCGTGGAGGCGGCTACACCTTC. This encodes CASSLQGRGGGYTF.

This chain links TRBV2 with TRBJ1-1; tentatively, D is TRBD1 (6 bases). The CDR3 is 17 residues long. CDR1 is SNHLY, CDR2 FYNNEI, per germline. V was trimmed by 7 bases and J by 1 base, leaving 22 bases between them. In nucleotides, the CDR3 is TGTGCCAGCACCCTCCCCGTCAGGGGAAGCGGGAACACTGAAGCTTTCTTT. This translates into CASTLPVRGSGNTEAFF.

The chain joins TRBV19 to TRBJ1-2, with D maybe TRBD1 (5 bases). Germline V gene data show CDR1 as LNHDA and CDR2 as SQIVND (reference sequence). This CDR3 is 13 amino acids long. Deletions cut 5 bases from V and 1 base from J, with 8 bases between. In DNA form, the CDR3 reads TGTGCCAGTAGTCAACAGGATAACTATGGCTACACCTTC. Its translation is CASSQQDNYGYTF.

V is TRBV6-1 and J is TRBJ1-5, with D tentatively TRBD1 (6 bases). V lost 4 bases to trimming and J lost 1 base, with 14 bases between them. Per the germline V gene, CDR1 is MNHNS and CDR2 is SASEGT. The CDR3 is 16 residues long. The CDR3 DNA sequence: TGTGCCAGCAGTGCCGCCGGGACACGGAGCAATCAGCCCCAGCATTTT. It translates to CASSAAGTRSNQPQHF.

The chain is built from TRBV5-4 and TRBJ2-7; TRBD2 aligns across 9 bases. CDR1 is SGHNT, CDR2 YYREEE, per germline (reference sequence). V shed 1 base, J shed 5 bases, and the junction held 10 bases outside the gene matches. The CDR3 length is 16 residues. The DNA of the CDR3 is TGTGCCAGCAGCTTGAAGGAGGCGGGGGGGCCCGACGAGCAGTACTTC. Encoded protein: CASSLKEAGGPDEQYF.

The sample holds a few counts of this clone. The V call is TRBV4-3, the J call TRBJ1-2; 7 nucleotides agree with TRBD1. The CDR3 spans 16 residues. The J segment lost 3 bases and the V segment lost 1 base, leaving 8 bases of the junction unmatched. Germline-derived CDR1 and CDR2 are LGHNA and YSLEER. As DNA, the CDR3 is TGCGCCAGCAGCCAAGTTGCCAGGGGGAGCTACTATGGCTACACCTTC. It encodes CASSQVARGSYYGYTF.

The chain has TRBV25-1 and TRBJ2-7; 7 bases agree with TRBD2. This CDR3 region has 16 residues. From germline, CDR1 is MGHDK and CDR2 SYGVNS. The ends lost 0 bases at V and 4 bases at J; junction bases unmatched: 9. The CDR3 DNA is TGTGCCAGCAGTGAATATTGGCAGGGAGGGAGTTACGAGCAGTACTTC. Translated: CASSEYWQGGSYEQYF.